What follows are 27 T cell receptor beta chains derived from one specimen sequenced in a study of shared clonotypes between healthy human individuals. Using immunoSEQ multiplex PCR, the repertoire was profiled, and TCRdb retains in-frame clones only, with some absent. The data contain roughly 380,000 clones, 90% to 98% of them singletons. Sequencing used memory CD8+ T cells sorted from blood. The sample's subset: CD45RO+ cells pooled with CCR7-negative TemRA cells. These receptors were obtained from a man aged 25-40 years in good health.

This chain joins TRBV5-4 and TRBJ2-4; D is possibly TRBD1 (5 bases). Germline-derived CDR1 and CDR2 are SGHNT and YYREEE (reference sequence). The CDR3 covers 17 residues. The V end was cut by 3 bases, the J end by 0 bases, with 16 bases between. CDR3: CASSWGGTNLAKNIQYF. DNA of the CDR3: TGTGCCAGCAGCTGGGGCGGAACGAACTTAGCCAAAAACATTCAGTACTTC.

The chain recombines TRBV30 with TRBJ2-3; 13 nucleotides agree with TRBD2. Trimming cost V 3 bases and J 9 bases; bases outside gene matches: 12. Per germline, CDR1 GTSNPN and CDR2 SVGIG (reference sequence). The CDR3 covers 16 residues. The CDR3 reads CAWSKAGLAGVDTQYF. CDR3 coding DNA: TGTGCCTGGAGCAAGGCAGGACTAGCGGGAGTGGACACGCAGTATTTT. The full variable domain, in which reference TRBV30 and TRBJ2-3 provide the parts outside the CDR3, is SQTIHQWPATLVQPVGSPLSLECTVEGTSNPNLYWYRQAAGRGLQLLFYSVGIGQISSEVPQNLSASRPQDRQFILSSKKLLLSDSGFYLCAWSKAGLAGVDTQYFGPGTRLTVL.

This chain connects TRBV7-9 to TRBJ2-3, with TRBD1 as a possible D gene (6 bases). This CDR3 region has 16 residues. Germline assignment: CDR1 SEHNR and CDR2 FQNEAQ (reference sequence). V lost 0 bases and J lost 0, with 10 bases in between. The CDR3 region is CASSLADSGSTDTQYF. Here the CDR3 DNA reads TGTGCCAGCAGCTTAGCGGACAGCGGTAGCACAGATACGCAGTATTTT.

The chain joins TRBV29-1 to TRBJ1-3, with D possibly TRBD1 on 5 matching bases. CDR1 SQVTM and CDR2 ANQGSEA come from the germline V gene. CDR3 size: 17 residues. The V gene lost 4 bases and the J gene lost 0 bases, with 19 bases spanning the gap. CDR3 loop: CSVVSPKGLNSGNTIYF. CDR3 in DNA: TGCAGCGTTGTAAGTCCTAAGGGACTGAACTCTGGAAACACCATATATTTT.

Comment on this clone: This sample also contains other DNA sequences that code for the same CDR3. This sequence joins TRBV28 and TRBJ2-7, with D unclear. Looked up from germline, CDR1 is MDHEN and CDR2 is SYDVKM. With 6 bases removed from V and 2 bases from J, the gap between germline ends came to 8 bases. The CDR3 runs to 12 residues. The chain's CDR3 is CASSLKAYEQYF. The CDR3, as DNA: TGTGCCAGCAGCCTGAAAGCCTACGAGCAGTACTTC.

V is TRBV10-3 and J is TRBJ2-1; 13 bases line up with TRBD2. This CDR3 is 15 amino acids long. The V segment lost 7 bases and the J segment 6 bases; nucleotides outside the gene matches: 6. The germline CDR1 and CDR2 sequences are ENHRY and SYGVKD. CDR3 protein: CAINGLAGEGNEQFF. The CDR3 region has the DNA TGTGCCATCAATGGACTAGCGGGAGAAGGCAATGAGCAGTTCTTC.

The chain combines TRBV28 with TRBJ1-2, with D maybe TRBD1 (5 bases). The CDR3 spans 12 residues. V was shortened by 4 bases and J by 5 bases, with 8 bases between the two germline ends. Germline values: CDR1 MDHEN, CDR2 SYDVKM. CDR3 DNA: TGTGCCAGCAGTTCAAAGGGGTATGGCTACACCTTC. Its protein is CASSSKGYGYTF.

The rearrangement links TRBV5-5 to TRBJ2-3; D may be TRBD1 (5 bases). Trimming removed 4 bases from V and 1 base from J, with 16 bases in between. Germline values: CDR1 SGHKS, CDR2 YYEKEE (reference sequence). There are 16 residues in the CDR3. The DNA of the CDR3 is TGTGCCAGCAGCCTAACAGGAAGGAGCCGCACAGATACGCAGTATTTT. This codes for CASSLTGRSRTDTQYF.

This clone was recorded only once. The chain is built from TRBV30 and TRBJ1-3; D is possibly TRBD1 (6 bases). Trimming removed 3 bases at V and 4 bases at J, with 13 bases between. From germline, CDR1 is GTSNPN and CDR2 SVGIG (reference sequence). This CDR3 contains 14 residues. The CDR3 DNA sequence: TGTGCCTGGAGCCGGGGGGCGCAGGGAAACACCATATATTTT. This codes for CAWSRGAQGNTIYF.

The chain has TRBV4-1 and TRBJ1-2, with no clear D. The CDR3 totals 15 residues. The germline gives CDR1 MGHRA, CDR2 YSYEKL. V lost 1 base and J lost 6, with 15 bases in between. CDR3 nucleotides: TGCGCCAGCAGCCAAGTGTGGGCCAGCCTAAATGGCTACACCTTC. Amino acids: CASSQVWASLNGYTF.

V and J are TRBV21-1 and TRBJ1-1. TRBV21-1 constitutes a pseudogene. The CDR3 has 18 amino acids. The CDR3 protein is CASSPHGASHRRNTEAFF. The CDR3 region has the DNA TGTGCCAGCAGCCCTCATGGAGCATCCCACCGAAGAAACACTGAAGCTTTCTTT.

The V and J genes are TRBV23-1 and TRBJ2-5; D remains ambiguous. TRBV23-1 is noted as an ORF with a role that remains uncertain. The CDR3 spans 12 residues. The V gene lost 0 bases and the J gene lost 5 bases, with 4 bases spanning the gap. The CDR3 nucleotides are TGCGCCAGCAGTCAATCTGCGGAGACCCAGTACTTC. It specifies CASSQSAETQYF.

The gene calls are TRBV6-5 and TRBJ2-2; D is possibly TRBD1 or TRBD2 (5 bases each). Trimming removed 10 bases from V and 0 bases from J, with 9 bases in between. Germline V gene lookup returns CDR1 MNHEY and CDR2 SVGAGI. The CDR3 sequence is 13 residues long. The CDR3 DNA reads TGTGCCACTCAGGGAGCGAACACCGGGGAGCTGTTTTTT. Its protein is CATQGANTGELFF.

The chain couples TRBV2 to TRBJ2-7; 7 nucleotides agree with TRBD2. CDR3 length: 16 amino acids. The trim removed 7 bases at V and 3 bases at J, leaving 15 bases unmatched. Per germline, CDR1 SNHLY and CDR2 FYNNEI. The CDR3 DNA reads TGTGCCAGCACCCGTGGCCCTAGCGGACTAAACTACGAGCAGTACTTC. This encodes CASTRGPSGLNYEQYF.

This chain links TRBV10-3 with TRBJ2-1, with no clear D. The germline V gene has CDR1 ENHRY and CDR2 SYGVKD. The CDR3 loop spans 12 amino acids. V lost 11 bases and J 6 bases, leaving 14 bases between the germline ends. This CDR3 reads CAVGPDTNEQFF. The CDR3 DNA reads TGTGCCGTGGGCCCCGACACCAATGAGCAGTTCTTC.

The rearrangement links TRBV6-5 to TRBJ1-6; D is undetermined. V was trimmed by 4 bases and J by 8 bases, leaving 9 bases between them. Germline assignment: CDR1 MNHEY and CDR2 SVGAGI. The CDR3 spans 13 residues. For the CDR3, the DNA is TGTGCCAGCAGTTGGCTGGGGTATTCACCCCTCCACTTT. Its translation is CASSWLGYSPLHF.

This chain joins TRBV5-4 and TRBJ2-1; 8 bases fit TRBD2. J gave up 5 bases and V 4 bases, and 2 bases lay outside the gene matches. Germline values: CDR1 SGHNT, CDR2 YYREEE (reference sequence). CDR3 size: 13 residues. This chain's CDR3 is CASSQGLDNEQFF. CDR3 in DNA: TGTGCCAGCAGCCAGGGACTAGACAATGAGCAGTTCTTC.

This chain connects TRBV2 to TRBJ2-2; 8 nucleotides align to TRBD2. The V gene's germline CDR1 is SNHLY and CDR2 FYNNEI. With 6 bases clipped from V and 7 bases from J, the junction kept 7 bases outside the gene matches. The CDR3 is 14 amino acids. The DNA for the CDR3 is TGTGCCAGCAGCCTGACTAGCGTTGGCGGGGAGCTGTTTTTT. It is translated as CASSLTSVGGELFF.

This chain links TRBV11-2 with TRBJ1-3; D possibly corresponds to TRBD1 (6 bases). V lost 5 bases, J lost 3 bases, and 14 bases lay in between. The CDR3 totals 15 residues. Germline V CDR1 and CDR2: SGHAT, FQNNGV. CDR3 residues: CASSRQVKVGNTIYF. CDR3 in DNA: TGTGCCAGCAGCCGACAGGTTAAAGTTGGAAACACCATATATTTT.

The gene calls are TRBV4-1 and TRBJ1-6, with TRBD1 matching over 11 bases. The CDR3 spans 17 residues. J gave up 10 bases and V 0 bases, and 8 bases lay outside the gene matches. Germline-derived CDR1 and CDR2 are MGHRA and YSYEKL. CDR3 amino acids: CASSQEWTGGAKSPLHF. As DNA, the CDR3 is TGCGCCAGCAGCCAAGAGTGGACAGGGGGCGCGAAATCACCCCTCCACTTT.

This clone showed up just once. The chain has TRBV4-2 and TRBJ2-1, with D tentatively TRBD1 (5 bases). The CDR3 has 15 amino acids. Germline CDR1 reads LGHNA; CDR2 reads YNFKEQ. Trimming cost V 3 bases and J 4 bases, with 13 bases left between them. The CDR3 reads CASSHLLGAYNEQFF. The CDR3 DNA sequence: TGTGCCAGCAGCCATCTCCTTGGGGCTTACAATGAGCAGTTCTTC.

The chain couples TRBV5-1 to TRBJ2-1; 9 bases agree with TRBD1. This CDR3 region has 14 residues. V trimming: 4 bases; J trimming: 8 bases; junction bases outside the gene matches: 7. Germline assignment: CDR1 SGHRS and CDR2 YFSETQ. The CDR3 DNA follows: TGCGCCAGCAGCGCTACGGACAGGGGCCATGAGCAGTTCTTC. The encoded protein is CASSATDRGHEQFF.

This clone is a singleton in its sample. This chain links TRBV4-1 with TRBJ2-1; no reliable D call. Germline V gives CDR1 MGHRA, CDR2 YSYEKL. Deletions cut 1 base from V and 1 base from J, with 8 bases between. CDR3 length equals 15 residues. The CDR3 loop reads CASSQVRLSYNEQFF. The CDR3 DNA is TGCGCCAGCAGCCAAGTACGCTTATCCTACAATGAGCAGTTCTTC.

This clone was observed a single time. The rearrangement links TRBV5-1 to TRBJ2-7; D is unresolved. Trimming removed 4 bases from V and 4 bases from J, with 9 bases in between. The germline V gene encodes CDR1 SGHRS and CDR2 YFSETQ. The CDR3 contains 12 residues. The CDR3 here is CASSPLDYEQYF. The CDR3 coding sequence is TGCGCCAGCAGCCCTTTAGATTACGAGCAGTACTTC.

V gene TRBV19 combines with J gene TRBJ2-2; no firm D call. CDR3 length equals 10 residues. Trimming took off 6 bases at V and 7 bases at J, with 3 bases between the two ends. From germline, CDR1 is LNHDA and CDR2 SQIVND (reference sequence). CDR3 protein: CASRGGELFF. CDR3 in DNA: TGTGCCAGTAGGGGCGGGGAGCTGTTTTTT.

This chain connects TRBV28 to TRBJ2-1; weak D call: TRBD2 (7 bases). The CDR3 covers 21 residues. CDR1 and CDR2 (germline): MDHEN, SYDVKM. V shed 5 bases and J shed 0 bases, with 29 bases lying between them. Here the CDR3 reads CASSPRFRGGRALSSYNEQFF. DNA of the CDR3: TGTGCCAGCAGTCCCCGCTTCAGGGGCGGGAGAGCTTTAAGCTCCTACAATGAGCAGTTCTTC.

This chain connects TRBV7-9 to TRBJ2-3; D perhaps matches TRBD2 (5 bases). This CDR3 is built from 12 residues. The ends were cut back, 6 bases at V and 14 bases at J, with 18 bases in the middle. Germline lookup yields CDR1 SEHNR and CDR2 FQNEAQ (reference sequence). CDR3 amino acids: CASRPGVERLYF. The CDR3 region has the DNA TGTGCCAGCAGGCCCGGGGTGGAGAGATTGTATTTT.